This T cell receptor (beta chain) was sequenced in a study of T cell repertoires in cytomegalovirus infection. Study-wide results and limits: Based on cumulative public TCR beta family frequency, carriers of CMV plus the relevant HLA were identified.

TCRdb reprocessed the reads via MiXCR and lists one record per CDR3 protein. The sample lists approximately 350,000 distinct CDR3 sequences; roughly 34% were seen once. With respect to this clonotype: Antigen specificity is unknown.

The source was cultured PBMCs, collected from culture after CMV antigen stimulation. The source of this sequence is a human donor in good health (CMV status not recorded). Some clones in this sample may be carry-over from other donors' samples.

The CDR3 DNA reads TGTGCCAGCAGCCCCACACTTTTCTCTGGAAACACCATATATTTT. Translated, it gives CASSPTLFSGNTIYF. The gene calls are TRBV7-7 and TRBJ1-3; D ambiguous. Deletions cut 5 bases from V and 0 bases from J, with 11 bases between. In germline, CDR1 is SSHAT, CDR2 FNYEAQ (reference sequence). The CDR3 contains 15 residues.